The 6 T cell receptor beta chains in this list originate from one sample, sequenced in a study of blood T cell repertoires in COVID-19. Some clones are missing from TCRdb's copy, which holds only in-frame ones; the method was immunoSEQ multiplex PCR. The repertoire holds over 350,000 clones, roughly 90% seen once, with 4.3% in the top ten. The sequenced sample consisted of peripheral blood. The receptors were gathered from a woman aged 25-40 years with acute or convalescent COVID-19.

This chain links TRBV6-1 with TRBJ1-6; 7 bases fit TRBD1. The CDR3 covers 14 residues. Germline V CDR1 and CDR2: MNHNS, SASEGT. The V and J ends lost 3 bases and 7 bases, in that order; junction bases with no gene match: 3. The CDR3 bases are TGTGCCAGCAGTGATTGGGACAGAAATTCACCCCTCCACTTT. This translates into CASSDWDRNSPLHF.

This rearrangement joins TRBV30 to TRBJ2-2; TRBD2 matches 8 bases. V lost 3 bases and J lost 1; bases outside the gene matches: 7. The CDR3 totals 16 residues. Germline CDR1 and CDR2: GTSNPN and SVGIG (reference sequence). This chain's CDR3 is CAWSRAGARNTGELFF. DNA for the CDR3: TGTGCCTGGAGCCGAGCGGGGGCCAGGAACACCGGGGAGCTGTTTTTT. Looking up the rest from reference TRBV30 and TRBJ2-2 gives the full variable domain: SQTIHQWPATLVQPVGSPLSLECTVEGTSNPNLYWYRQAAGRGLQLLFYSVGIGQISSEVPQNLSASRPQDRQFILSSKKLLLSDSGFYLCAWSRAGARNTGELFFGEGSRLTVL.

V and J are TRBV3-1 (or the pseudogene TRBV3-2) and TRBJ1-6, with 8 bases fitting TRBD1. Per germline, CDR1 LGHDT and CDR2 YNNKEL (reference sequence). V lost 6 bases to trimming and J lost 0 bases; unmatched junction nucleotides: 10. The CDR3 extends over 18 amino acids. The CDR3 coding sequence is TGTGCCAGCAGTCCTAGGACAGGGTATAGCTCCTATAATTCACCCCTCCACTTT. Protein product: CASSPRTGYSSYNSPLHF.

The V and J genes are TRBV6-6 and TRBJ1-1, with D possibly being TRBD1 (6 bases). The V end lost 6 bases, the J end lost 8 bases, and 16 bases lay between the germline ends. The CDR3 has 13 amino acids. CDR1 and CDR2 (germline): MNHNY, SVGAGI (reference sequence). CDR3 sequence (DNA): TGTGCCAGCAGCACACGACAGGTCGGAGAAGCTTTCTTT. Encoded protein: CASSTRQVGEAFF.

This chain connects TRBV29-1 to TRBJ1-1; 10 bases line up with TRBD1. J lost 8 bases, V lost 5 bases, and 8 bases had no gene match. Germline assignment: CDR1 SQVTM and CDR2 ANQGSEA. The length of the CDR3 is 13 residues. The CDR3 DNA reads TGCAGCGTTCTGACAGGGGGCGAAGTGGAAGCTTTCTTT. This sequence encodes CSVLTGGEVEAFF.

This rearrangement joins TRBV30 to TRBJ1-2; 8 nucleotides align to TRBD1. In germline, CDR1 is GTSNPN, CDR2 SVGIG (reference sequence). CDR3 size: 13 residues. Germline trimming cut 4 bases from V and 3 bases from J; bases unmatched to any gene: 4. CDR3 loop: CAWTKDRDYGYTF. The CDR3 DNA is TGTGCCTGGACCAAGGACAGGGACTATGGCTACACCTTC.